This T cell receptor (beta chain) emerged from a study of shared clonotypes between healthy human individuals. V was trimmed by 6 bases and J by 10 bases, leaving 19 bases between them. Germline lookup yields CDR1 MNHEY and CDR2 SVGAGI. The CDR3 runs 14 residues. In replicate PCRs of sorted subsets, approximately 210 ng DNA, some 28,000 T cell genomes, was used. TCRdb's copy holds only in-frame clones and misses some; the assay was immunoSEQ multiplex PCR. The data show some 2.4 million clones, approximately 93% seen once. The sample consisted of naive CD4+ T cells from PBMCs. Subset of the sample: CD45RA+ positively selected. The chain recombines TRBV6-5 with TRBJ2-1, with D perhaps assigned TRBD1 or TRBD2 (5 bases each). The TCR sequence derives from a man between 18 and 29 years old in good health. Some clones in this sample may be carry-over from other donors' samples. In DNA, the CDR3 is TGTGCCAGCAGGCCCCCAAGGGGCCGGGGCGAGCAGTTCTTC. Its protein is CASRPPRGRGEQFF.